The 24 T cell receptor beta chains listed next were all sequenced from one sample in a study of blood T cell repertoires in COVID-19. Method: immunoSEQ multiplex PCR; TCRdb's copy keeps in-frame clones and lacks some. The sample consists of some 140,000 clones, roughly 85% of them appearing once. The sequenced sample consisted of peripheral blood. These receptors originate from a human donor in a cohort sampled during active COVID-19.

This clone has a single count. The CDR3 sequence is CASNADRGVGEQFF. The CDR3 region has the DNA TGTGCCAGCAACGCGGACAGGGGGGTCGGTGAGCAGTTCTTC. V and J are TRBV2 and TRBJ2-1, with TRBD1 matching 10 bases. The V gene end was trimmed by 7 bases and the J gene end by 9 bases; junction bases not matched to a gene: 9. The CDR3 is 14 amino acids. CDR1 is SNHLY, CDR2 FYNNEI, per germline.

The chain employs TRBV3-1 (or the pseudogene TRBV3-2) and TRBJ2-7, with TRBD1 as a possible D gene (5 bases). The V end lost 4 bases, the J end lost 3 bases, and 13 bases lay between the germline ends. CDR3 length: 14 amino acids. Germline V gene sequence: CDR1 LGHDT, CDR2 YNNKEL (reference sequence). Written as DNA, the CDR3 is TGTGCCAGCAGCCCAGGGCTAAACGTCTACGAGCAGTACTTC. Residues: CASSPGLNVYEQYF.

This clone was seen more than once but under ten times. V usage is TRBV5-5 and J usage is TRBJ1-2; no firm D call. This CDR3 comprises 12 residues. The germline gives CDR1 SGHKS, CDR2 YYEKEE (reference sequence). The ends were cut back, 0 bases at V and 5 bases at J, with 5 bases in the middle. CDR3 in DNA: TGTGCCAGCAGCTTGGAGCTTTATGGCTACACCTTC. It specifies CASSLELYGYTF.

This clone was seen once. The chain links TRBV3-1 (or the pseudogene TRBV3-2) to TRBJ1-5; D not resolved. V shed 3 bases and J shed 2 bases, with 11 bases lying between them. Germline CDR1 reads LGHDT; CDR2 reads YNNKEL (reference sequence). The CDR3 runs to 15 residues. The CDR3 protein is CASSQGSLGNQPQHF. CDR3 in DNA: TGTGCCAGCAGCCAGGGGAGTCTGGGCAATCAGCCCCAGCATTTT.

The chain combines TRBV7-9 with TRBJ1-6, with 7 positions matching TRBD1. The CDR3 extends over 14 amino acids. V was pared by 5 bases and J by 10 bases, with 8 bases of the junction left unmatched. CDR1 and CDR2 (germline): SEHNR, FQNEAQ (reference sequence). Here the CDR3 DNA reads TGTGCCAGCAGCCCAGACAGGGTCGGGTCACCCCTCCACTTT. Translated, it gives CASSPDRVGSPLHF.

V and J are TRBV24-1 and TRBJ2-2, with 8 bases matching TRBD1. The V and J ends lost 5 bases and 9 bases, in that order; junction bases with no gene match: 13. CDR1 is KGHDR, CDR2 SFDVKD, per germline. The CDR3 spans 16 residues. The chain's CDR3 is CATSVGPGGARWELFF. CDR3 coding DNA: TGTGCCACCAGTGTTGGGCCAGGGGGCGCTCGTTGGGAGCTGTTTTTT.

This clone showed up just once. The chain couples TRBV21-1 to TRBJ2-7; the DNA was not used to check the table's D call, TRBD2. TRBV21-1 is classified as a pseudogene. This CDR3 has 19 residues. The DNA for the CDR3 is TGTGCCAGCAGCAAAGTGTGGACTAGCGGGTTGGAGTTCTGCTACGAGCAGTACTTC. Translation gives CASSKVWTSGLEFCYEQYF.

The chain has TRBV19 and TRBJ2-7, with D possibly matching TRBD1 (6 bases). Germline CDR1 reads LNHDA; CDR2 reads SQIVND (reference sequence). V was pared by 9 bases and J by 3 bases, with 15 bases between. The CDR3 sequence is 13 residues long. The chain's CDR3 is CASSAVQGYEQYV. CDR3 bases: TGTGCCAGCTCTGCAGTACAGGGCTACGAGCAGTACGTC.

The chain has TRBV4-3 and TRBJ1-2; perhaps TRBD1 as D (5 bases). CDR3 length: 14 amino acids. The germline gives CDR1 LGHNA, CDR2 YSLEER. Trimming cost V 8 bases and J 2 bases, with 15 bases left between them. In DNA form, the CDR3 reads TGCGCCAGCGCAAAAGCAGGGAAGAACTATGGCTACACCTTC. Its protein is CASAKAGKNYGYTF.

With regard to this clone: The junction departs from the called germline gene at one end, perhaps through a read error. The chain has TRBV6-2 or TRBV6-3 and TRBJ1-2, with 9 nucleotides matching TRBD1. Germline CDR1 is MNHEY and CDR2 is SVGEGT. The CDR3 has 12 amino acids. CDR3 loop: CASSPRGDRDVF. The CDR3 DNA follows: TGTGCCAGCAGTCCCAGGGGGGACAGGGACGTATTC.

V is TRBV9 and J is TRBJ2-2; 9 nucleotides align to TRBD2. Germline-derived CDR1 and CDR2 are SGDLS and YYNGEE. With 4 bases clipped from V and 6 bases from J, the junction kept 13 bases outside the gene matches. The CDR3 covers 17 residues. CDR3 in DNA: TGTGCCAGCAGCCCCGCTTGGGGCGGGGGGGACTCCGGGGAGCTGTTTTTT. Residues: CASSPAWGGGDSGELFF. The full variable domain, rest sourced from reference TRBV9 and TRBJ2-2, is DSGVTQTPKHLITATGQRVTLRCSPRSGDLSVYWYQQSLDQGLQFLIQYYNGEERAKGNILERFSAQQFPDLHSELNLSSLELGDSALYFCASSPAWGGGDSGELFFGEGSRLTVL.

The rearrangement links TRBV12-5 to TRBJ1-2, with D possibly TRBD1 on 5 matching bases. The CDR3 consists of 12 residues. The germline gives CDR1 LGHNT, CDR2 FRNRAP. Trimming cost V 5 bases and J 8 bases, with 12 bases left between them. CDR3: CASGTPQGGYTF. DNA for the CDR3: TGTGCTAGTGGTACTCCGCAGGGAGGCTACACCTTC.

The CDR3 nucleotides are TGTGCCAGCAGTTTGGGCAGGGCCGGACAGCCCCAGCATTTT. Protein sequence: CASSLGRAGQPQHF. The rearrangement links TRBV27 to TRBJ1-5; D is perhaps TRBD1 (5 bases). V lost 3 bases and J lost 7, with 13 bases in between. The CDR3 runs 14 residues. Per germline, CDR1 MNHEY and CDR2 SMNVEV (reference sequence).

This chain connects TRBV20-1 to TRBJ1-2, with D hard to call. Germline V gene data show CDR1 as DFQATT and CDR2 as SNEGSKA (reference sequence). The CDR3 has 11 amino acids. Trimming removed 6 bases from V and 6 bases from J, with 11 bases in between. The CDR3 sequence is CSAPELDGYTF. CDR3 in DNA: TGCAGTGCCCCCGAGCTCGATGGCTACACCTTC.

Here the CDR3 reads CASSDSRADTQYF. For the CDR3, the DNA is TGTGCCAGCAGTGACTCGAGGGCAGATACGCAGTATTTT. J is TRBJ2-3 and V is TRBV6-4, with a weak D call TRBD2 (5 bases). Germline-derived CDR1 and CDR2 are MRHNA and SNTAGT. The CDR3 runs to 13 residues. Trimming removed 0 bases at V and 4 bases at J, with 5 bases between.

This chain connects TRBV7-8 to TRBJ1-2; a weak D match, TRBD1 (5 bases). Germline CDR1 is SGHVS and CDR2 is FQNEAQ. There are 11 residues in the CDR3. V was trimmed by 1 base and J by 12 bases, leaving 9 bases between them. The chain's CDR3 is CASSLGGSNTF. CDR3 nucleotides: TGTGCCAGCAGCTTAGGGGGCTCTAACACCTTC.

The chain recombines TRBV10-3 with TRBJ2-7, with TRBD2 identical over 10 bases. CDR1 and CDR2 from the germline V gene are ENHRY and SYGVKD. V trimming: 9 bases; J trimming: 3 bases; junction bases outside the gene matches: 8. The CDR3 length is 14 residues. The CDR3: CAISPSSGSYEQYV. CDR3 bases: TGTGCCATAAGCCCCTCTAGCGGGAGCTACGAGCAGTACGTC.

The chain joins TRBV3-1 (or the pseudogene TRBV3-2) to TRBJ2-7, with D possibly TRBD2 on 6 matching bases. Per germline, CDR1 LGHDT and CDR2 YNNKEL (reference sequence). Trimming removed 5 bases at V and 2 bases at J, with 19 bases between. CDR3 length: 16 amino acids. The CDR3 sequence: CASSEVDSGLTYEQYV. DNA of the CDR3: TGTGCCAGCAGCGAGGTGGATAGCGGCCTCACCTACGAGCAGTACGTC.

V gene TRBV7-6 combines with J gene TRBJ2-1, with 12 bases identical to TRBD2. V trimming: 1 base; J trimming: 3 bases; junction bases outside the gene matches: 7. The CDR3 is 18 amino acids. Germline-derived CDR1 and CDR2 are SGHVS and FNYEAQ. For the CDR3, the DNA is TGTGCCAGCAGCTTAGGGCGGACTAGCGGGACCATCTACAATGAGCAGTTCTTC. This gives the protein CASSLGRTSGTIYNEQFF. The whole variable domain, remainder taken from reference TRBV7-6 and TRBJ2-1, is GAGVSQSPRYKVTKRGQDVALRCDPISGHVSLYWYRQALGQGPEFLTYFNYEAQQDKSGLPNDRFSAERPEGSISTLTIQRTEQRDSAMYRCASSLGRTSGTIYNEQFFGPGTRLTVL.

The V and J genes are TRBV6-1 and TRBJ2-1, with 8 positions matching TRBD2. This CDR3 has 16 amino acids. Germline V gene sequence: CDR1 MNHNS, CDR2 SASEGT. The junction had 6 bases not matched to a gene; V was cut back by 4 bases and J by 1 base. The CDR3 loop is CASSAPSGGSYNEQFF. The CDR3 region has the DNA TGTGCCAGCAGTGCCCCAAGCGGGGGTTCCTACAATGAGCAGTTCTTC.

CDR3 region: CASSLSPSTDTQYF. The CDR3 bases are TGCGCCAGCAGCTTGAGCCCAAGCACAGATACGCAGTATTTT. The rearrangement joins TRBV5-1 to TRBJ2-3; D uncertain. The CDR3 has 14 residues. CDR1 is SGHRS and CDR2 is YFSETQ in the germline V gene. Trimming removed 1 base at V and 0 bases at J, with 6 bases between. Full variable domain (outside the CDR3, taken from reference TRBV5-1 and TRBJ2-3): KAGVTQTPRYLIKTRGQQVTLSCSPISGHRSVSWYQQTPGQGLQFLFEYFSETQRNKGNFPGRFSGRQFSNSRSEMNVSTLELGDSALYLCASSLSPSTDTQYFGPGTRLTVL.

This clone was seen more than once but under ten times. The chain links TRBV2 to TRBJ1-5, with 8 bases lining up with TRBD1. The CDR3 loop spans 15 amino acids. Germline values: CDR1 SNHLY, CDR2 FYNNEI. Trimming took 4 bases from V and 3 from J; bases not matched to a gene: 5. The CDR3 sequence: CASSGWDRNNQPQHF. The CDR3 coding sequence is TGTGCCAGCAGTGGGTGGGACAGGAACAATCAGCCCCAGCATTTT.

This chain links TRBV24-1 with TRBJ2-1, with a possible D match to TRBD2 (5 bases). The CDR3 sequence is 15 residues long. Looked up from germline, CDR1 is KGHDR and CDR2 is SFDVKD. Deletions cut 1 base from V and 1 base from J, with 7 bases between. The CDR3 sequence: CATSDLAASYNEQFF. The CDR3 region has the DNA TGTGCCACCAGTGATTTAGCGGCTTCCTACAATGAGCAGTTCTTC.

V gene TRBV19 combines with J gene TRBJ1-1; 9 bases are shared with TRBD1. Per the germline V gene, CDR1 is LNHDA and CDR2 is SQIVND (reference sequence). The CDR3 runs 15 residues. V lost 5 bases, J lost 10 bases, and 14 bases stayed unmatched. CDR3 sequence (DNA): TGTGCCAGTAGTCCCGGCTCCGGACAGGGGCGAGGAGCTTTCTTT. It is translated as CASSPGSGQGRGAFF.